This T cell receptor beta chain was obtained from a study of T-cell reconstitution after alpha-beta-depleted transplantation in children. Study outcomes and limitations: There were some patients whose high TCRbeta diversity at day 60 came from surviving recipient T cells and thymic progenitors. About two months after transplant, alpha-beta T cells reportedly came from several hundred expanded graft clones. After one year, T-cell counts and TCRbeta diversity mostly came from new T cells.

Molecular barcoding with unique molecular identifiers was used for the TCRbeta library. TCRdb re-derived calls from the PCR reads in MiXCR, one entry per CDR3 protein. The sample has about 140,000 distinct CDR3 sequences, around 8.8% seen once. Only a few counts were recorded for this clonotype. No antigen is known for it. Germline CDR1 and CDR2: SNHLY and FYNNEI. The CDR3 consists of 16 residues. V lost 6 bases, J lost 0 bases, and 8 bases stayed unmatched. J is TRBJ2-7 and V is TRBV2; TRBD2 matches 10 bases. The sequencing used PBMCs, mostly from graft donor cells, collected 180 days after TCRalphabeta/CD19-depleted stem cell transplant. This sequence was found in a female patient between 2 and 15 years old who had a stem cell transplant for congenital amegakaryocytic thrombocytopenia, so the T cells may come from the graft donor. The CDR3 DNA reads TGTGCCAGCAGGGTCGATAGCGGGAGGTACTCCTACGAGCAGTACTTC. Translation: CASRVDSGRYSYEQYF.